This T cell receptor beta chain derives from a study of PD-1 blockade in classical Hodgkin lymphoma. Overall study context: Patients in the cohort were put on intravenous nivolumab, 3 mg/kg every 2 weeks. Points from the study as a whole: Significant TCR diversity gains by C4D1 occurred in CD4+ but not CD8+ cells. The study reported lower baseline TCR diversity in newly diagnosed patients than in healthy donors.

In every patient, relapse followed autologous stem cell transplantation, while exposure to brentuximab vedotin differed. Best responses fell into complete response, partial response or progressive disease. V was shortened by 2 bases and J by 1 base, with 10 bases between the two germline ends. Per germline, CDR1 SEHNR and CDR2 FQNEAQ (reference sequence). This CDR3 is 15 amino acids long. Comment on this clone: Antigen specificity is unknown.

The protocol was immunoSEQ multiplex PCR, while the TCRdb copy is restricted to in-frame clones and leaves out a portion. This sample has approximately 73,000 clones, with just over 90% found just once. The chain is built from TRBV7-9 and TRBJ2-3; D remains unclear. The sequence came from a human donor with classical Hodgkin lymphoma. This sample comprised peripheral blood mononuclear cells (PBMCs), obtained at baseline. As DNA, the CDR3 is TGTGCCAGCAGCTTAAGCGAGGTCGGCACAGATACGCAGTATTTT. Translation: CASSLSEVGTDTQYF.